One T cell receptor (beta chain) is described in this entry. Its antigen is unknown. This sample is drawn from a study of OX40 agonist ivuxolimab in advanced cancers. Study-wide background: Prior anti-PD-1, anti-PD-L1 or anti-CTLA-4 therapy did not bar entry, and 30% to 40% had some.

CDR1 is LNHDA, CDR2 SQIVND, per germline (reference sequence). The CDR3 runs to 15 residues. V was shortened by 3 bases and J by 0 bases, with 9 bases between the two germline ends. Notes on the study in general: Dose levels from 0.1 to 3.0 mg/kg saw CD4+ and CD8+ blood T cells expand clonally by week 6. Partial responders receiving 0.1-3.0 mg/kg showed among the lowest clonal expansion.

Autoimmune disease history or systemic immunosuppression disqualified patients. Clones were read by immunoSEQ multiplex PCR, and TCRdb kept only the in-frame ones, dropping some. The table shows tens of thousands of clones, with around 80% occurring only once. This chain connects TRBV19 to TRBJ2-1; TRBD1 is a possible D gene (6 bases). This sample comprised CD4+ or CD8+ T cells sorted from blood, obtained in a trial of the OX40 agonist ivuxolimab. The clonotype originates from an adult with an advanced solid tumor such as melanoma, head and neck, liver or kidney cancer. The CDR3 coding sequence is TGTGCCAGTAGTATGGGGGCCACCTCCTACAATGAGCAGTTCTTC. As protein: CASSMGATSYNEQFF.